A single sample is the source of the 21 T cell receptor beta chains below, sequenced in a study of blood T cell repertoires in COVID-19. Sequenced by immunoSEQ multiplex PCR; TCRdb stores in-frame clones only, minus some. Of 120,000 to 150,000 clones listed, roughly 84% were seen once; the top ten hold roughly 6.2%. The specimen was PBMCs or T cells enriched from blood (not recorded which). The receptors here all came from a woman in her forties or fifties who had been exposed to COVID-19.

The chain links TRBV7-9 to TRBJ1-5; 10 bases are shared with TRBD1. Trimming at V came to 5 bases and at J to 2 bases, leaving 6 bases not matched to a gene. Looked up from germline, CDR1 is SEHNR and CDR2 is FQNEAQ (reference sequence). This CDR3 has 16 residues. The CDR3 spells CASSRDRGPRNQPQHF. The CDR3 bases are TGTGCCAGCAGCCGCGACAGGGGGCCCCGCAATCAGCCCCAGCATTTT.

The chain is built from TRBV4-3 and TRBJ1-3; no firm D call. With 0 bases removed from V and 0 bases from J, the gap between germline ends came to 12 bases. The CDR3 totals 17 residues. In germline, CDR1 is LGHNA, CDR2 YSLEER. The CDR3 protein is CASSQDHLTLSGNTIYF. Here the CDR3 DNA reads TGCGCCAGCAGCCAAGATCACCTGACTCTCTCTGGAAACACCATATATTTT.

This clone has just a few counts. This chain connects TRBV19 to TRBJ1-1, with 7 bases matching TRBD1. This CDR3 has 14 residues. Germline CDR1 LNHDA, CDR2 SQIVND (reference sequence). V shed 3 bases and J 6 bases; nucleotides not matched to a gene: 7. CDR3 amino acids: CASSIGTELAEAFF. CDR3 coding DNA: TGTGCCAGTAGTATCGGGACAGAACTGGCTGAAGCTTTCTTT.

The chain employs TRBV10-2 and TRBJ2-1; 13 bases are shared with TRBD2. CDR1 is WSHSY and CDR2 is SAAADI in the germline V gene. This CDR3 is 15 amino acids long. Trimming took 6 bases from V and 8 from J; bases not matched to a gene: 7. CDR3 sequence: CASRPTSGRADEQFF. The DNA of the CDR3 is TGCGCCAGCAGACCCACTAGCGGGAGGGCTGATGAGCAGTTCTTC.

This clone was counted a single time. This chain uses TRBV4-3 with TRBJ2-3; D remains ambiguous. Germline V gene data show CDR1 as LGHNA and CDR2 as YSLEER. V was trimmed by 0 bases and J by 3 bases, leaving 10 bases between them. CDR3 length: 15 residues. The CDR3 DNA follows: TGCGCCAGCAGCCAAGAACCGAGCACTACAGATACGCAGTATTTT. This sequence encodes CASSQEPSTTDTQYF.

J is TRBJ2-7 and V is TRBV6-5; 8 bases are shared with TRBD2. The CDR3 sequence is 15 residues long. V lost 4 bases and J lost 13; bases outside the gene matches: 18. Germline CDR1 MNHEY, CDR2 SVGAGI. The CDR3 DNA is TGTGCCAGCAGTTCTACTGCGACTAGCGCGTTGGGGCTATACTTC. Translated, it gives CASSSTATSALGLYF.

The gene calls are TRBV11-3 and TRBJ2-2; 7 nucleotides line up with TRBD1. Germline CDR1 is SGHNT and CDR2 is YENEEA. The CDR3 sequence is 16 residues long. The V gene end was trimmed by 3 bases and the J gene end by 1 base; junction bases not matched to a gene: 5. CDR3 protein: CASSLYGTENTGELFF. DNA for the CDR3: TGTGCCAGCAGCTTGTATGGGACAGAGAACACCGGGGAGCTGTTTTTT.

The chain couples TRBV5-1 to TRBJ2-4, with a tentative D call TRBD2 (5 bases). Germline CDR1 reads SGHRS; CDR2 reads YFSETQ. V dropped 0 bases and J dropped 1 base, with 8 bases sitting between them. The CDR3 length is 15 residues. CDR3 sequence (DNA): TGCGCCAGCAGCTTGGGCGGGTCGGCCAAAAACATTCAGTACTTC. Amino acids: CASSLGGSAKNIQYF.

The DNA for the CDR3 is TGTGCCACCAGCAGCCCGGACAGGGGGGTGACCCAGTACTTC. Residues: CATSSPDRGVTQYF. V gene TRBV15 combines with J gene TRBJ2-5, with TRBD1 matching over 10 bases. The CDR3 length is 14 residues. V was pared by 3 bases and J by 7 bases, with 5 bases of the junction left unmatched. Germline V lookup: CDR1 LNHNV, CDR2 YYDKDF (reference sequence).

This chain connects TRBV4-3 to TRBJ2-1, with TRBD2 as a possible D gene (6 bases). Trimming pared 2 bases from V and 6 bases from J, leaving 17 bases between. There are 16 residues in the CDR3. Per the germline V gene, CDR1 is LGHNA and CDR2 is YSLEER. In nucleotides, the CDR3 is TGCGCCAGCAGCCAATATCGGGGCGCGGGACTCAATGAGCAGTTCTTC. Its protein is CASSQYRGAGLNEQFF.

This rearrangement joins TRBV7-9 to TRBJ1-2, with 9 bases aligning to TRBD1. Germline V lookup: CDR1 SEHNR, CDR2 FQNEAQ (reference sequence). The CDR3 extends over 14 amino acids. V dropped 0 bases and J dropped 11; count of bases not matched to a gene: 7. The CDR3 DNA sequence: TGTGCCAGCAGCTTAGCGTTTGGACAGGGGCTTTACACCTTC. Encoded protein: CASSLAFGQGLYTF.

The chain uses TRBV5-1 and TRBJ2-7; D possibly corresponds to TRBD2 (5 bases). This CDR3 is built from 12 residues. Germline CDR1 SGHRS, CDR2 YFSETQ. Trimming cost V 10 bases and J 7 bases, with 18 bases left between them. CDR3 protein: CAVPVTGLEQYF. The DNA for the CDR3 is TGCGCCGTGCCAGTCACCGGACTGGAGCAGTACTTC.

This CDR3 is CASSQDLGLNYGYTF. DNA of the CDR3: TGTGCCAGCAGCCAAGATCTAGGACTGAACTATGGCTACACCTTC. The genes are TRBV4-2 and TRBJ1-2; D not certain. Germline assignment: CDR1 LGHNA and CDR2 YNFKEQ. The CDR3 spans 15 residues. V lost 0 bases and J lost 2, with 10 bases in between.

The gene calls are TRBV7-8 and TRBJ2-7; 10 bases match TRBD2. J was trimmed by 4 bases and V by 5 bases; bases with no gene match: 8. Germline assignment: CDR1 SGHVS and CDR2 FQNEAQ. The CDR3 extends over 15 amino acids. The CDR3 protein is CASSPTGTSAYEQYF. The CDR3 DNA reads TGTGCCAGCAGCCCAACCGGGACTAGCGCGTACGAGCAGTACTTC.

This clone occurred a few times. The rearrangement links TRBV7-9 to TRBJ2-2, with 7 positions matching TRBD1. The CDR3 covers 14 residues. After removal of 8 bases from V and 1 base from J, the junction contained 4 bases not matched to a gene. Per germline, CDR1 SEHNR and CDR2 FQNEAQ (reference sequence). CDR3 residues: CASGWTGNTGELFF. The DNA of the CDR3 is TGTGCCAGCGGTTGGACAGGGAACACCGGGGAGCTGTTTTTT. Together with reference TRBV7-9 and TRBJ2-2, the CDR3 gives the full variable domain: DTGVSQNPRHKITKRGQNVTFRCDPISEHNRLYWYRQTLGQGPEFLTYFQNEAQLEKSRLLSDRFSAERPKGSFSTLEIQRTEQGDSAMYLCASGWTGNTGELFFGEGSRLTVL.

In DNA form, the CDR3 reads TGCGCCAGCACCGGACAGGGAACGGATACGCAGTATTTT. Its translation: CASTGQGTDTQYF. The rearrangement uses TRBV5-1 and TRBJ2-3; 8 bases line up with TRBD1. Germline-derived CDR1 and CDR2 are SGHRS and YFSETQ. There are 13 residues in the CDR3. J was trimmed by 6 bases and V by 6 bases; bases with no gene match: 6.

This clone showed up just once. The rearrangement uses TRBV20-1 and TRBJ2-3, with D hard to call. The CDR3 is 10 amino acids. CDR1 and CDR2 (germline): DFQATT, SNEGSKA (reference sequence). Trimming pared 6 bases from V and 8 bases from J, leaving 9 bases between. CDR3 amino acids: CSAFTGTQYF. Written as DNA, the CDR3 is TGCAGTGCGTTCACGGGTACGCAGTATTTT.

This rearrangement joins TRBV30 to TRBJ1-5, with TRBD1 as a possible D gene (5 bases). This CDR3 spans 15 amino acids. Germline-derived CDR1 and CDR2 are GTSNPN and SVGIG (reference sequence). V lost 0 bases, J lost 4 bases, and 13 bases lay in between. The CDR3 is CAWSVGQGTNQPQHF. For the CDR3, the DNA is TGTGCCTGGAGTGTTGGTCAGGGAACAAATCAGCCCCAGCATTTT.

The rearrangement links TRBV6-5 to TRBJ2-1; a weak D match, TRBD2 (6 bases). Trimming pared 7 bases from V and 8 bases from J, leaving 12 bases between. The CDR3 spans 12 residues. Germline loops: CDR1 MNHEY, CDR2 SVGAGI. The CDR3 protein is CASNGGGYEQFF. CDR3 nucleotides: TGTGCCAGCAACGGGGGAGGTTATGAGCAGTTCTTC.

This clone appeared once. This sequence joins TRBV24-1 and TRBJ2-5; 10 bases agree with TRBD1. CDR1 is KGHDR, CDR2 SFDVKD, per germline. The CDR3 is 16 amino acids. Germline trimming cut 3 bases from V and 3 bases from J; bases unmatched to any gene: 6. The CDR3: CATSDRDRGRKETQYF. For the CDR3, the DNA is TGTGCCACCAGTGATCGGGACAGGGGAAGGAAAGAGACCCAGTACTTC.

This sequence joins TRBV4-1 and TRBJ1-5; D is uncertain. V was shortened by 1 base and J by 7 bases, with 11 bases between the two germline ends. The CDR3 length is 14 residues. Germline lookup yields CDR1 MGHRA and CDR2 YSYEKL. CDR3 DNA: TGCGCCAGCAGCCAAGTCGTCAACGAGCAGCCCCAGCATTTT. Translated, it gives CASSQVVNEQPQHF.